A single sample is the source of the 25 T cell receptor beta chains below, sequenced in a study of blood T cells in healthy people across ages. Combining a sample-barcoded 5' primer with a J-beta primer mix, a second PCR ran for about 7 to 11 cycles. TCRdb processed the 5' RACE reads anew with MiXCR; each CDR3 protein has one entry. This table has approximately 800,000 distinct CDR3 sequences, around 62% appearing once. Sequencing was carried out using blood. The receptors here all came from a man aged 25-45 years in good health.

V and J are TRBV7-9 and TRBJ2-7; possible D gene TRBD2, 6 bases. Germline assignment: CDR1 SEHNR and CDR2 FQNEAQ (reference sequence). Trimming cost V 5 bases and J 2 bases, with 19 bases left between them. This CDR3 comprises 16 residues. The CDR3 reads CASSKGGQLLPYEQYF. CDR3 DNA sequence: TGTGCCAGCAGCAAAGGAGGGCAGTTACTACCCTACGAGCAGTACTTC.

This chain joins TRBV12-3 or TRBV12-4 and TRBJ2-7, with TRBD1 as a possible D gene (6 bases). The CDR3 sequence is 15 residues long. V lost 0 bases, J lost 0 bases, and 9 bases lay in between. The DNA for the CDR3 is TGTGCCAGCAGTTTAGCGTGGGACATCTCCTACGAGCAGTACTTC. Encoded protein: CASSLAWDISYEQYF.

This clonotype was observed a handful of times. The chain uses TRBV7-9 and TRBJ1-2, with TRBD1 matching 9 bases. V lost 5 bases to trimming and J lost 0 bases; unmatched junction nucleotides: 13. The CDR3 spans 18 residues. The germline V gene encodes CDR1 SEHNR and CDR2 FQNEAQ (reference sequence). The CDR3 coding sequence is TGTGCCAGCAGCCGAATACGAACAGGGGGCGGAACTAACTATGGCTACACCTTC. Its protein is CASSRIRTGGGTNYGYTF.

The chain recombines TRBV7-2 with TRBJ2-6; the D is unclear. CDR3 length equals 16 residues. V was shortened by 3 bases and J by 1 base, with 10 bases between the two germline ends. The germline gives CDR1 SGHTA, CDR2 FQGNSA. The CDR3: CASSLVGSSGANVLTF. In DNA, the CDR3 is TGTGCCAGCAGCTTGGTCGGATCATCTGGGGCCAACGTCCTGACTTTC. The variable domain in full, completed from reference TRBV7-2 and TRBJ2-6, reads GAGVSQSPSNKVTEKGKDVELRCDPISGHTALYWYRQSLGQGLEFLIYFQGNSAPDKSGLPSDRFSAERTGGSVSTLTIQRTQQEDSAVYLCASSLVGSSGANVLTFGAGSRLTVL.

This clonotype was seen more than once but under ten times. This chain joins TRBV20-1 and TRBJ2-5, with 7 nucleotides matching TRBD2. The trim removed 0 bases at V and 11 bases at J, leaving 3 bases unmatched. Germline CDR1 reads DFQATT; CDR2 reads SNEGSKA (reference sequence). The length of the CDR3 is 11 residues. This chain's CDR3 is CSAREGREQYF. The CDR3 region has the DNA TGCAGTGCTAGAGAGGGGAGGGAGCAGTACTTC.

Remarks on this clonotype: The limits of the CDR3 on the DNA are not certain, so only TCRdb's listed CDR3 is given. The rearrangement links TRBV12-3 or TRBV12-4 to TRBJ2-4; the table assigns TRBD2, which was not confirmed against the DNA. The CDR3 spans 16 amino acids, including both terminal residues. CDR3 region: CASSSSTSGVIYEQYF.

The chain uses TRBV6-6 and TRBJ1-5; D may be TRBD1 (5 bases). CDR3 length: 15 residues. The germline gives CDR1 MNHNY, CDR2 SVGAGI (reference sequence). Trimming took off 0 bases at V and 9 bases at J, with 15 bases between the two ends. This CDR3 is CASSYSRAVRGPQHF. The DNA for the CDR3 is TGTGCCAGCAGTTACTCGAGAGCAGTGAGGGGGCCCCAGCATTTT.

This chain links TRBV20-1 with TRBJ2-5, with D perhaps TRBD1 or TRBD2 (5 bases each). V was pared by 4 bases and J by 11 bases, with 20 bases between. The germline V gene encodes CDR1 DFQATT and CDR2 SNEGSKA (reference sequence). The CDR3 is made up of 13 amino acids. DNA for the CDR3: TGCAGTGCTAAGGGTTTCCGTGGGGGAGAGCAGTACTTC. It specifies CSAKGFRGGEQYF.

The chain employs TRBV14 and TRBJ1-2; D may be TRBD1 (6 bases). Trimming stripped 1 base from V and 12 bases from J, with 12 bases between. Per germline, CDR1 SGHDN and CDR2 FVKESK. This CDR3 spans 12 amino acids. The CDR3 protein is CASSQGAEGDTF. CDR3 sequence (DNA): TGTGCCAGCAGCCAAGGGGCAGAGGGGGACACCTTC.

The chain couples TRBV15 to TRBJ2-5; no reliable D call. The better agreement between TRBJ2-7 and the DNA end casts doubt on the J call. The germline CDR1 and CDR2 sequences are LNHNV and YYDKDF (reference sequence). The CDR3 runs to 13 residues. The CDR3 here is CATSNPYGDEQYF. The CDR3 DNA sequence: TGTGCCACCAGCAACCCGTATGGGGACGAGCAGTACTTC.

This clonotype was detected many times. The CDR3 coding sequence is TGTGCCAGCGGTGGCACAGGGCGCGAGCAGTACTTC. The encoded protein is CASGGTGREQYF. The chain is built from TRBV7-9 and TRBJ2-7; D may be TRBD1 (6 bases). Germline V gene data show CDR1 as SEHNR and CDR2 as FQNEAQ (reference sequence). The CDR3 covers 12 residues. Trimming stripped 8 bases from V and 6 bases from J, with 14 bases between.

The chain is built from TRBV4-2 and TRBJ2-7; 7 bases align to TRBD1. Germline V lookup: CDR1 LGHNA, CDR2 YNFKEQ. The junction had 8 bases not matched to a gene; V was cut back by 3 bases and J by 3 bases. The CDR3 is made up of 15 amino acids. CDR3 amino acids: CASSQQTGSDYEQYF. CDR3 DNA sequence: TGTGCCAGCAGCCAGCAGACAGGGTCAGACTACGAGCAGTACTTC.

This clonotype was observed a handful of times. This chain connects TRBV6-6 to TRBJ2-7, with a possible D match to TRBD2 (6 bases). Per germline, CDR1 MNHNY and CDR2 SVGAGI (reference sequence). The CDR3 runs to 14 residues. Trimming left V 7 bases short and J 1 base short, with 14 bases between. CDR3 nucleotides: TGTGCCAGCACCTCGGGGGATAGGTCCTACGAGCAGTACTTC. Its translation is CASTSGDRSYEQYF.

There are a few counts of this clonotype. The chain uses TRBV7-9 and TRBJ1-2, with D maybe TRBD1 (6 bases). The CDR3 length is 14 residues. Germline V lookup: CDR1 SEHNR, CDR2 FQNEAQ (reference sequence). V was shortened by 5 bases and J by 8 bases, with 18 bases between the two germline ends. CDR3 protein: CASSPFRDTQGYTF. The CDR3 nucleotides are TGTGCCAGCAGCCCGTTCCGGGACACTCAGGGCTACACCTTC. The whole variable domain, remainder taken from reference TRBV7-9 and TRBJ1-2, is DTGVSQNPRHKITKRGQNVTFRCDPISEHNRLYWYRQTLGQGPEFLTYFQNEAQLEKSRLLSDRFSAERPKGSFSTLEIQRTEQGDSAMYLCASSPFRDTQGYTFGSGTRLTVV.

The V and J genes are TRBV6-6 and TRBJ1-1; D remains ambiguous. The germline V gene encodes CDR1 MNHNY and CDR2 SVGAGI (reference sequence). The CDR3 covers 16 residues. V was shortened by 6 bases and J by 10 bases, with 27 bases between the two germline ends. CDR3 amino acids: CASSSRGGGLVMVAFF. The DNA of the CDR3 is TGTGCCAGCAGCTCACGGGGTGGTGGACTTGTTATGGTAGCTTTCTTT.

This clonotype has only one observation. The chain joins TRBV5-1 to TRBJ2-5, with D possibly being TRBD1 or TRBD2 (5 bases each). This CDR3 has 15 residues. Germline assignment: CDR1 SGHRS and CDR2 YFSETQ. V was trimmed by 3 bases and J by 1 base, leaving 13 bases between them. The CDR3 sequence: CASSSGTGTQETQYF. The CDR3 DNA reads TGCGCCAGCAGCTCCGGGACCGGGACCCAAGAGACCCAGTACTTC.

The chain is built from TRBV12-3 or TRBV12-4 and TRBJ2-1, with D unresolved. The CDR3 is made up of 17 amino acids. Trimming shortened V by 1 base and J by 8 bases, and 21 bases separated the two germline ends. The CDR3 spells CASSLVHLRISTDEQFF. The CDR3 DNA sequence: TGTGCCAGCAGTTTAGTCCACCTTAGGATAAGCACGGATGAGCAGTTCTTC.

V and J are TRBV9 and TRBJ2-1; either TRBD1 or TRBD2 may fit D (5 bases each). The V end was cut by 5 bases, the J end by 3 bases, with 12 bases between. The CDR3 length is 14 residues. The V gene's germline CDR1 is SGDLS and CDR2 YYNGEE. The CDR3 DNA sequence: TGTGCCAGCAGGGGGCCGGACTTCTACAATGAGCAGTTCTTC. This gives the protein CASRGPDFYNEQFF. Using reference TRBV9 and TRBJ2-1 for the parts outside the CDR3, the full variable domain is DSGVTQTPKHLITATGQRVTLRCSPRSGDLSVYWYQQSLDQGLQFLIQYYNGEERAKGNILERFSAQQFPDLHSELNLSSLELGDSALYFCASRGPDFYNEQFFGPGTRLTVL.

The chain carries TRBV5-1 and TRBJ1-2; 8 bases are a match to TRBD1. The CDR3 has 15 residues. Trimming cost V 3 bases and J 6 bases; bases outside gene matches: 10. The germline V gene has CDR1 SGHRS and CDR2 YFSETQ. CDR3 nucleotides: TGCGCCAGCAGCTCGCTTCCTGACAGGGGACATGGCTACACCTTC. Encoded protein: CASSSLPDRGHGYTF.

The V gene is TRBV3-1, the J gene TRBJ2-5; TRBD2 matches at 11 bases. In germline, CDR1 is LGHDT, CDR2 YNNKEL (reference sequence). The CDR3 totals 16 residues. V lost 2 bases and J lost 1; bases outside the gene matches: 3. The CDR3 DNA reads as TGTGCCAGCAGCCAATTTAGCGGGGGGGCCCAAGAGACCCAGTACTTC. It codes for CASSQFSGGAQETQYF.

V is TRBV6-4 and J is TRBJ1-6, with D possibly TRBD1 on 5 matching bases. Trimming pared 2 bases from V and 7 bases from J, leaving 9 bases between. Germline-derived CDR1 and CDR2 are MRHNA and SNTAGT. There are 14 residues in the CDR3. The CDR3 reads CASSDGRENSPLHF. The CDR3 DNA sequence: TGTGCCAGCAGTGACGGCAGGGAAAATTCACCCCTCCACTTT.

In its sample, this clonotype was seen a few times. The CDR3 sequence is CASSVGQSGVQYF. CDR3 in DNA: TGTGCCAGCAGCGTAGGCCAGAGCGGGGTGCAGTACTTC. The V and J genes are TRBV9 and TRBJ2-7; 7 positions match TRBD2. V lost 0 bases to trimming and J lost 9 bases; unmatched junction nucleotides: 6. Germline-derived CDR1 and CDR2 are SGDLS and YYNGEE. CDR3 length: 13 residues.

The rearrangement uses TRBV20-1 and TRBJ1-1; D gene ambiguous. The CDR3 has 11 residues. CDR1 and CDR2 from the germline V gene are DFQATT and SNEGSKA (reference sequence). The ends were cut back, 3 bases at V and 1 base at J, with 3 bases in the middle. The chain's CDR3 is CSARGNTEAFF. The CDR3 DNA is TGCAGTGCTAGGGGGAACACTGAAGCTTTCTTT.

The chain couples TRBV7-2 to TRBJ2-1, with 13 bases that match TRBD2. V gave up 1 base and J gave up 0 bases; unmatched junction bases: 9. Germline-derived CDR1 and CDR2 are SGHTA and FQGNSA. This CDR3 has 20 amino acids. CDR3 region: CASSLGRTSGGPSSYNEQFF. As DNA, the CDR3 is TGTGCCAGCAGCTTAGGACGGACTAGCGGGGGCCCGAGCTCCTACAATGAGCAGTTCTTC.

This chain joins TRBV7-2 and TRBJ2-7, with 9 positions matching TRBD2. CDR1 is SGHTA and CDR2 is FQGNSA in the germline V gene. J was trimmed by 6 bases and V by 4 bases; bases with no gene match: 10. The CDR3 is 15 residues long. The CDR3 DNA reads TGTGCCAGCAGCTGGGGATATAGCGGGGGTTTCGAGCAGTACTTC. The encoded protein is CASSWGYSGGFEQYF. Supplemented by reference TRBV7-2 and TRBJ2-7, the full variable domain reads GAGVSQSPSNKVTEKGKDVELRCDPISGHTALYWYRQSLGQGLEFLIYFQGNSAPDKSGLPSDRFSAERTGGSVSTLTIQRTQQEDSAVYLCASSWGYSGGFEQYFGPGTRLTVT.